The 27 T cell receptor beta chains reported below all come from one sample, sequenced in a study of cytomegalovirus exposure and HLA in healthy donors. This PCR relied on a set of 60 Vbeta primers and 13 Jbeta primers. Produced via immunoSEQ multiplex PCR; TCRdb's table is partial and in-frame only. The table includes approximately 170,000 clones, roughly three quarters detected once. Sequences were obtained from PBMCs. Every receptor here comes from a woman between 18 and 29 years old in good health and CMV-seronegative.

This clone was counted a few times. The chain joins TRBV19 to TRBJ1-6; no reliable D call. The CDR3 loop spans 15 amino acids. CDR1 LNHDA and CDR2 SQIVND come from the germline V gene (reference sequence). V was shortened by 8 bases and J by 5 bases, with 16 bases between the two germline ends. The CDR3 reads CASRSTGSDNSPLHF. In nucleotides, the CDR3 is TGTGCCAGTCGATCGACGGGGTCGGATAATTCACCCCTCCACTTT. Full variable domain (missing parts from reference TRBV19 and TRBJ1-6): DGGITQSPKYLFRKEGQNVTLSCEQNLNHDAMYWYRQDPGQGLRLIYYSQIVNDFQKGDIAEGYSVSREKKESFPLTVTSAQKNPTAFYLCASRSTGSDNSPLHFGNGTRLTVT.

The chain joins TRBV10-3 to TRBJ2-7; 9 positions agree with TRBD2. Germline CDR1 ENHRY, CDR2 SYGVKD. V shed 6 bases and J 0 bases; nucleotides not matched to a gene: 6. This CDR3 is 15 amino acids long. The DNA for the CDR3 is TGTGCCATCAGCATCCTAGCGGGATCCTCCTACGAGCAGTACTTC. This encodes CAISILAGSSYEQYF.

This clone has a handful of counts. This chain's CDR3 is CASSLAGGANGELFF. The CDR3 region has the DNA TGTGCCAGCAGCTTAGCGGGGGGAGCAAACGGGGAGCTGTTTTTT. The chain uses TRBV7-3 and TRBJ2-2; 8 nucleotides line up with TRBD2. This CDR3 spans 15 amino acids. In germline, CDR1 is SGHTA, CDR2 FQGTGA. The junction had 6 bases not matched to a gene; V was cut back by 2 bases and J by 7 bases.

This chain uses TRBV27 with TRBJ2-2, with 7 bases lining up with TRBD1. Germline CDR1 and CDR2: MNHEY and SMNVEV (reference sequence). The CDR3 is 14 amino acids. The ends lost 4 bases at V and 4 bases at J; junction bases unmatched: 3. The chain's CDR3 is CASSSTGVTGELFF. CDR3 in DNA: TGTGCCAGCAGTTCCACAGGGGTCACCGGGGAGCTGTTTTTT.

This rearrangement joins TRBV4-2 to TRBJ2-5; the match to TRBD2 covers 14 bases. The J call may be in error: the DNA end matches TRBJ2-7 better. Germline CDR1 is LGHNA and CDR2 is YNFKEQ. This CDR3 has 17 amino acids. The DNA for the CDR3 is TGTGCCAGCAGCCAAAGGACTAGCGGGGGGCCCTCCTACGAGCAGTACTTC. Translation: CASSQRTSGGPSYEQYF.

J is TRBJ1-5 and V is TRBV30, with no clear D. CDR3 length equals 17 residues. Germline V gene data show CDR1 as GTSNPN and CDR2 as SVGIG (reference sequence). V lost 0 bases and J 2 bases, leaving 17 bases between the germline ends. Written as DNA, the CDR3 is TGTGCCTGGAGTGTACGCACGGGTTACGTAGGCAATCAGCCCCAGCATTTT. Its translation: CAWSVRTGYVGNQPQHF.

The DNA for the CDR3 is TGTGCCAGTAGTATGGTCCAGGGCCATCAGCCCCAGCATTTT. Its translation is CASSMVQGHQPQHF. This chain connects TRBV19 to TRBJ1-5, with D perhaps matching TRBD1 (5 bases). Per germline, CDR1 LNHDA and CDR2 SQIVND (reference sequence). The germline V and J ends were trimmed by 3 bases and 5 bases, with 11 bases remaining between them. The CDR3 contains 14 residues.

This clone was counted between two and nine times. This chain links TRBV7-3 with TRBJ2-7, with 8 bases that match TRBD2. CDR1 and CDR2 (germline): SGHTA, FQGTGA. The CDR3 totals 15 residues. With 5 bases clipped from V and 5 bases from J, the junction kept 11 bases outside the gene matches. In nucleotides, the CDR3 is TGTGCCAGCAGCCCGAAGGGACTAGAAGAGGACGAGCAGTACTTC. Its protein is CASSPKGLEEDEQYF.

J is TRBJ1-1 and V is TRBV27; D is undetermined. V was clipped by 5 bases and J by 1 base, with 17 bases between them. The CDR3 is made up of 16 amino acids. Germline V gene data show CDR1 as MNHEY and CDR2 as SMNVEV (reference sequence). DNA of the CDR3: TGTGCCAGCAGTGAAATGAGAGGCGTTAAGAACACTGAAGCTTTCTTT. Its protein is CASSEMRGVKNTEAFF.

The chain joins TRBV11-2 to TRBJ2-7; 8 bases align to TRBD1. The CDR3 is 14 amino acids. Unmatched junction bases numbered 3, after V lost 5 bases and J lost 0 bases. The germline V gene encodes CDR1 SGHAT and CDR2 FQNNGV. DNA of the CDR3: TGTGCCAGCAGCAAAGGACAGGGCTCCTACGAGCAGTACTTC. It is translated as CASSKGQGSYEQYF.

In its sample, this clone was seen a few times. The V call is TRBV4-1, the J call TRBJ2-5; maybe TRBD1 (6 bases). Trimming cost V 4 bases and J 4 bases, with 16 bases left between them. Looked up from germline, CDR1 is MGHRA and CDR2 is YSYEKL. The CDR3 extends over 15 amino acids. The CDR3, as DNA: TGCGCCAGCAGCCTCAAGGCGGGCAGGGGAGAGACCCAGTACTTC. It codes for CASSLKAGRGETQYF.

V usage is TRBV25-1 and J usage is TRBJ2-5; 7 bases agree with TRBD1. The CDR3 has 14 residues. V lost 2 bases and J lost 3; bases outside the gene matches: 3. Germline-derived CDR1 and CDR2 are MGHDK and SYGVNS. CDR3 sequence (DNA): TGTGCCAGCAGTGAAGGAACAGGGGAAGAGACCCAGTACTTC. This translates into CASSEGTGEETQYF.

The chain links TRBV5-8 to TRBJ1-2, with no clear D. CDR3 length: 15 residues. The V and J ends lost 0 bases and 5 bases respectively, with 14 bases between them. Germline V gives CDR1 SGHTS, CDR2 YDEGEE. Here the CDR3 DNA reads TGTGCCAGCAGCTTGGCCTTTGGCGGCAGATATGGCTACACCTTC. Its protein product is CASSLAFGGRYGYTF.

The V and J genes are TRBV5-1 and TRBJ2-3; 10 bases are shared with TRBD1. Trimming cost V 4 bases and J 2 bases; bases outside gene matches: 7. The CDR3 contains 16 residues. CDR1 is SGHRS, CDR2 YFSETQ, per germline. CDR3 DNA: TGCGCCAGCAGCAGAACCGGGACAGGGGACACAGATACGCAGTATTTT. This encodes CASSRTGTGDTDTQYF.

This chain joins TRBV4-1 and TRBJ2-6; D uncertain. Germline V lookup: CDR1 MGHRA, CDR2 YSYEKL. Trimming cost V 4 bases and J 0 bases, with 10 bases left between them. This CDR3 comprises 16 residues. The CDR3 reads CASSLTSDSGANVLTF. The CDR3 nucleotides read TGCGCCAGCAGCCTAACAAGTGACTCTGGGGCCAACGTCCTGACTTTC.

CDR3 nucleotide sequence: TGTGCCAGCAGCTTAGGCCATAAGACAGGGGGCGAGCAGTACTTC. It is translated as CASSLGHKTGGEQYF. The chain has TRBV13 and TRBJ2-5, with 9 bases matching TRBD1. The J call may be wrong; the DNA end is better matched by TRBJ2-7. The CDR3 is 15 amino acids. From germline, CDR1 is PRHDT and CDR2 FYEKMQ (reference sequence).

This chain connects TRBV27 to TRBJ2-7, with a weak D call TRBD2 (6 bases). The germline V gene has CDR1 MNHEY and CDR2 SMNVEV (reference sequence). CDR3 length equals 15 residues. V was clipped by 5 bases and J by 2 bases, with 16 bases between them. The CDR3 DNA reads as TGTGCCAGCAGTATCCGCGGGGATGGGGCCTACGAGCAGTACTTC. Translating gives CASSIRGDGAYEQYF.

This rearrangement joins TRBV6-6 to TRBJ1-1; D possibly corresponds to TRBD1 (6 bases). The CDR3 has 15 amino acids. Germline CDR1 reads MNHNY; CDR2 reads SVGAGI (reference sequence). Trimming removed 6 bases at V and 0 bases at J, with 14 bases between. CDR3 protein: CASSRPAGVNTEAFF. The CDR3 nucleotides read TGTGCCAGCAGCCGCCCCGCAGGGGTGAACACTGAAGCTTTCTTT.

The chain employs TRBV27 and TRBJ1-1, with 8 bases aligning to TRBD1. In germline, CDR1 is MNHEY, CDR2 SMNVEV (reference sequence). The trim removed 6 bases at V and 6 bases at J, leaving 9 bases unmatched. The length of the CDR3 is 14 residues. In DNA form, the CDR3 reads TGTGCCAGCAGCTTCGGGACAGGCCCCTCTGAAGCTTTCTTT. Its protein product is CASSFGTGPSEAFF.

This sequence joins TRBV13 and TRBJ2-7; possibly TRBD2 for D (7 bases). Trimming stripped 5 bases from V and 4 bases from J, with 15 bases between. Germline V gene sequence: CDR1 PRHDT, CDR2 FYEKMQ (reference sequence). The CDR3 is made up of 14 amino acids. The CDR3 is CASSPGRGGYEQYF. The CDR3, as DNA: TGTGCCAGCAGCCCGGGGAGGGGGGGATACGAGCAGTACTTC.

This clone has only one observation. This chain uses TRBV7-9 with TRBJ2-5; 13 bases align to TRBD2. This CDR3 contains 16 residues. V shed 7 bases, J shed 5 bases, and the junction held 10 bases outside the gene matches. Germline V gives CDR1 SEHNR, CDR2 FQNEAQ (reference sequence). CDR3 nucleotide sequence: TGTGCCAGCAACTCGAGACTAGCGGGGGGCGTGGAGACCCAGTACTTC. Residues: CASNSRLAGGVETQYF.

This chain links TRBV11-3 with TRBJ2-2; 7 nucleotides line up with TRBD2. The CDR3 covers 16 residues. Trimming removed 2 bases from V and 7 bases from J; junction bases left unmatched: 10. The germline gives CDR1 SGHNT, CDR2 YENEEA. The CDR3 reads CASSLSAGPQGGELFF. The CDR3, as DNA: TGTGCCAGCAGCTTATCAGCGGGACCCCAGGGCGGGGAGCTGTTTTTT. Supplemented by reference TRBV11-3 and TRBJ2-2, the full variable domain reads EAGVVQSPRYKIIEKKQPVAFWCNPISGHNTLYWYLQNLGQGPELLIRYENEEAVDDSQLPKDRFSAERLKGVDSTLKIQPAELGDSAVYLCASSLSAGPQGGELFFGEGSRLTVL.

This clone was seen once. This chain connects TRBV7-8 to TRBJ2-3; 7 bases line up with TRBD2. After removal of 0 bases from V and 4 bases from J, the junction contained 7 bases not matched to a gene. Germline V gene sequence: CDR1 SGHVS, CDR2 FQNEAQ. CDR3 size: 16 residues. The CDR3 DNA follows: TGTGCCAGCAGCTTAGCGGGGGGGAACTCCGCAGATACGCAGTATTTT. This gives the protein CASSLAGGNSADTQYF.

The rearrangement links TRBV5-6 to TRBJ1-4; D perhaps matches TRBD1 (6 bases). Germline V lookup: CDR1 SGHDT, CDR2 YYEEEE. This CDR3 spans 14 amino acids. The V end was cut by 2 bases, the J end by 6 bases, with 11 bases between. The CDR3 reads CASSFRGRDEKLFF. The CDR3 DNA sequence: TGTGCCAGCAGCTTCAGGGGCCGTGATGAAAAACTGTTTTTT.

This chain uses TRBV9 with TRBJ2-7; TRBD1 is a possible D gene (6 bases). The CDR3 is made up of 14 amino acids. V lost 4 bases to trimming and J lost 3 bases, with 14 bases between them. Germline loops: CDR1 SGDLS, CDR2 YYNGEE. CDR3 residues: CASSSPGQIYEQYF. The DNA for the CDR3 is TGTGCCAGCAGCTCACCGGGACAAATCTACGAGCAGTACTTC.

This clone was observed a few times. The chain couples TRBV9 to TRBJ1-4; no clear D. The CDR3 spans 17 residues. Germline V gives CDR1 SGDLS, CDR2 YYNGEE. With 4 bases removed from V and 0 bases from J, the gap between germline ends came to 16 bases. This CDR3 reads CASSTDGPTATNEKLFF. CDR3 nucleotide sequence: TGTGCCAGCAGCACCGATGGGCCGACCGCAACTAATGAAAAACTGTTTTTT. The whole variable domain, filled in from reference TRBV9 and TRBJ1-4, reads DSGVTQTPKHLITATGQRVTLRCSPRSGDLSVYWYQQSLDQGLQFLIQYYNGEERAKGNILERFSAQQFPDLHSELNLSSLELGDSALYFCASSTDGPTATNEKLFFGSGTQLSVL.

The sample holds one count of this clone. The gene calls are TRBV28 and TRBJ2-7, with D unresolved. The V gene's germline CDR1 is MDHEN and CDR2 SYDVKM. This CDR3 contains 14 residues. With 3 bases removed from V and 0 bases from J, the gap between germline ends came to 9 bases. The CDR3 loop is CASSFYPNSYEQYF. The CDR3, as DNA: TGTGCCAGCAGTTTCTACCCCAACTCCTACGAGCAGTACTTC.